This T cell receptor beta chain is from a study of shared clonotypes between healthy human individuals. General study findings and limits: For naive CD4 cells, approximately 4.7% of clonotypes were shared across a handful of donors.

This clone has a single count. Its antigen is as yet unknown. The assay was immunoSEQ multiplex PCR, and TCRdb's table has in-frame clones only and misses some. In the table there are 2 million to 2.5 million clones, 85% to 95% of which are singletons. Germline assignment: CDR1 MNHNY and CDR2 SVGAGI (reference sequence). Trimming stripped 2 bases from V and 1 base from J, with 9 bases between. The CDR3 contains 14 residues. The sequence was collected from a man aged 18 to 29 in good health. Some clones in this sample may be carry-over from other donors' samples. This chain links TRBV6-6 with TRBJ2-7; no clear D. Sequenced material: naive CD4+ T cells from PBMCs. Regarding subset: CD45RA+ positively selected. The CDR3 DNA reads TGTGCCAGCAGTTACCTAACTGGATCCTACGAGCAGTACTTC. Translation: CASSYLTGSYEQYF.